This TCR beta chain was sequenced during a study of blood T cell repertoires in COVID-19. Looking at the study overall: T cells, B-cell-depleted T cells, or PBMCs provided the cDNA or gDNA that served as material.

This clone appeared once. It was during active infection that Seattle patients were enrolled and then longitudinally followed. Original handling: Amplified reference gene primers provided the basis for estimating nucleated cell counts. Some clones are missing from TCRdb's copy, which holds only in-frame ones; the method was immunoSEQ multiplex PCR. From that table come the V and J calls and clone size; the DNA was used to work out D and trimming. Here the sample spans approximately 200,000 clones, about four fifths being singletons. The CDR3 spans 16 residues. The germline V gene has CDR1 LNHDA and CDR2 SQIVND (reference sequence). Trimming stripped 5 bases from V and 3 bases from J, with 17 bases between.

The receptor comes from a woman of 80 years or more with COVID-19, enrolled during active disease. Material for sequencing was peripheral blood. The chain has TRBV19 and TRBJ1-5, with D maybe TRBD1 (6 bases). In nucleotides, the CDR3 is TGTGCCAGTAGTCCGCCCGCCGGACAGTACAATCAGCCCCAGCATTTT. This translates into CASSPPAGQYNQPQHF.